These 2 T cell receptor beta chains share one sample of origin, sequenced in a study of blood T cell repertoires in COVID-19. Clones were sequenced by immunoSEQ multiplex PCR, and TCRdb holds only the in-frame ones, with some missing. The table lists approximately 100,000 clones, 91% of them singletons, with 17% in the top ten. The sequenced sample consisted of peripheral blood. Receptor source: a man aged 50 to 59 with acute or convalescent COVID-19.

V and J are TRBV7-8 and TRBJ1-1; possible D gene TRBD1, 6 bases. The CDR3 has 17 residues. CDR1 SGHVS and CDR2 FQNEAQ come from the germline V gene. Trimming removed 5 bases at V and 0 bases at J, with 19 bases between. This CDR3 reads CASSPRGPGRLNTEAFF. In DNA form, the CDR3 reads TGTGCCAGCAGCCCCAGGGGTCCGGGAAGGTTGAACACTGAAGCTTTCTTT.

The chain is built from TRBV5-1 and TRBJ1-1; a possible D gene is TRBD1 (5 bases). Germline lookup yields CDR1 SGHRS and CDR2 YFSETQ. The CDR3 is 15 amino acids. Trimming pared 0 bases from V and 4 bases from J, leaving 13 bases between. Here the CDR3 reads CASSLVLAGGTEAFF. The CDR3 DNA follows: TGCGCCAGCAGCTTGGTTCTAGCCGGGGGCACTGAAGCTTTCTTT.